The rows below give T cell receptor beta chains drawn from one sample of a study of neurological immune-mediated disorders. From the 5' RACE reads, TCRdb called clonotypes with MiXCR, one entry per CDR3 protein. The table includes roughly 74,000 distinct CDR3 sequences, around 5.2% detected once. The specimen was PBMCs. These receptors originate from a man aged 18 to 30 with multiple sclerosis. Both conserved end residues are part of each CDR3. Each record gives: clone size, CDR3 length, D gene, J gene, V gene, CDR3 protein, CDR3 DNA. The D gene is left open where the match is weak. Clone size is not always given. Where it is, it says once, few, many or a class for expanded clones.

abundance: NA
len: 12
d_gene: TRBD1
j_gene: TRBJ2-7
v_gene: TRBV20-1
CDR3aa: CSARGQGYEQYF
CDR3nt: TGCAGTGCTAGAGGACAGGGTTACGAGCAGTACTTC

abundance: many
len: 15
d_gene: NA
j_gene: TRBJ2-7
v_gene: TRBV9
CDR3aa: CASSAGAAHSYEQYF
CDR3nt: TGTGCCAGCAGCGCCGGGGCAGCCCACTCCTACGAGCAGTACTTC

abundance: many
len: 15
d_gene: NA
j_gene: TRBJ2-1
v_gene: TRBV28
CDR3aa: CASSFSSGRSNEQFF
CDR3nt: TGTGCCAGCAGTTTCTCGTCGGGGCGATCCAATGAGCAGTTCTTC

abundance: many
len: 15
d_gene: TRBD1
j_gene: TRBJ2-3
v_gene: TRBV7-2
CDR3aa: CASSPRDRGADTQYF
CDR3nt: TGTGCCAGCAGCCCCAGGGACAGGGGCGCAGATACGCAGTATTTT

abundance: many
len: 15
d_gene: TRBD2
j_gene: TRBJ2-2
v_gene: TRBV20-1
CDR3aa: CSARVAGRDTGELFF
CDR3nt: TGCAGTGCTAGAGTAGCGGGGCGAGACACCGGGGAGCTGTTTTTT

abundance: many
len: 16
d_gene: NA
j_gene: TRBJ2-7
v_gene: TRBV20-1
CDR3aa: CSARDGEGAGSYEQYF
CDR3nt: TGCAGTGCTAGAGATGGGGAGGGGGCCGGATCCTACGAGCAGTACTTC

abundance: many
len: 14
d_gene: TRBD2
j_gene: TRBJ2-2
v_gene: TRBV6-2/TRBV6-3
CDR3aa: CASSYGGGTGELFF
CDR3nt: TGTGCCAGCAGTTACGGGGGAGGGACCGGGGAGCTGTTTTTT

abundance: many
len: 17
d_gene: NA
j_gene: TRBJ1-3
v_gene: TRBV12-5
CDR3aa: CASGLVLDGSSGKTIYF
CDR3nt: TGTGCTAGTGGTTTGGTACTGGACGGCTCCTCTGGAAAAACCATATATTTT

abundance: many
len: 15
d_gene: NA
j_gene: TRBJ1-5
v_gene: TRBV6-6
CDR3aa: CASTPSGTRNQPQNF
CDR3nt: TGTGCCAGCACCCCATCGGGGACTCGGAATCAGCCCCAGAATTTT

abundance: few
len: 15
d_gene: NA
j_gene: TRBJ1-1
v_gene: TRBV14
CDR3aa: CASSPRLFLNTEAFF
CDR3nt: TGTGCCAGCAGTCCAAGGTTGTTTCTTAACACTGAAGCTTTCTTT

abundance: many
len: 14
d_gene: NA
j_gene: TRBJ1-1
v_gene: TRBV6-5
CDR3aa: CASILQGANTEAFF
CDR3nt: TGTGCCAGCATTTTACAGGGTGCGAACACTGAAGCTTTCTTT

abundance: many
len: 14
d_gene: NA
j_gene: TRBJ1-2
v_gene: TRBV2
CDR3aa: CASSVSEGVGGYTF
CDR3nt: TGTGCCAGCAGTGTATCAGAAGGGGTTGGGGGCTACACCTTC

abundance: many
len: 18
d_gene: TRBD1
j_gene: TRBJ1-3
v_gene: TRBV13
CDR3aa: CASSFAVIQGAGGNTIYF
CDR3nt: TGTGCCAGCAGCTTCGCCGTCATACAGGGGGCAGGTGGAAACACCATATATTTT

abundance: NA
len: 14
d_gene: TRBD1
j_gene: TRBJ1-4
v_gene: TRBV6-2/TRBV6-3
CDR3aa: CASRTGTGPEKLFF
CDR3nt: TGTGCCAGCAGAACCGGGACAGGGCCTGAAAAACTGTTTTTT

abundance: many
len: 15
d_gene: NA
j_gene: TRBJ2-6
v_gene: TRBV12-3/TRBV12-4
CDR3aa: CASSSRGAGANVLTF
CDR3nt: TGTGCCAGCAGCTCTAGGGGGGCTGGGGCCAACGTCCTGACTTTC

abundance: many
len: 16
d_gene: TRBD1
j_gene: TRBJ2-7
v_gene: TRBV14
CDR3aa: CASSPNTGQGMYEQYF
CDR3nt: TGTGCCAGCAGCCCCAACACGGGACAGGGGATGTACGAGCAGTACTTC

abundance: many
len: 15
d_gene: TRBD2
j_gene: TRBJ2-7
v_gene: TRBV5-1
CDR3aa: CASSETSGTSYEQYF
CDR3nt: TGCGCCAGCAGCGAAACTAGCGGGACTTCCTACGAGCAGTACTTC

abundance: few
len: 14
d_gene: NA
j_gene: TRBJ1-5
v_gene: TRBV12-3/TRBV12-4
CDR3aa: CASSKRAKDQPQNF
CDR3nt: TGTGCCAGCAGCAAACGGGCCAAAGATCAGCCCCAGAATTTT

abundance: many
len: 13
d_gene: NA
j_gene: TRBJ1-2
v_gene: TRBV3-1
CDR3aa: CASSQLTAYGYTF
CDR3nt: TGTGCCAGCAGCCAATTGACAGCCTATGGCTACACCTTC

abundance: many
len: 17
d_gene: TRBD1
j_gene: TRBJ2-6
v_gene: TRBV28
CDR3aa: CASSRDRRFSGANVLTF
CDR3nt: TGTGCCAGCAGCCGGGACAGGAGATTCTCTGGGGCCAACGTCCTGACTTTC

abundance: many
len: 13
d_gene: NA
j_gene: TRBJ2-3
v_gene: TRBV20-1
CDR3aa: CSARDRVRDTQYF
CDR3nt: TGCAGTGCTAGAGACAGGGTTCGGGATACGCAGTATTTT

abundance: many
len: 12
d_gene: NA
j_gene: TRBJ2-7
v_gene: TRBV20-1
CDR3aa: CSARGEGHEQYF
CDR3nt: TGCAGTGCTAGAGGAGAGGGGCACGAGCAGTACTTC

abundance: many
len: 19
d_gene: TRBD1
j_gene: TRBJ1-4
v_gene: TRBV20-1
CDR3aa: CSARALRDRDPTTNEKLFF
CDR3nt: TGCAGTGCTAGAGCCCTGCGGGACAGGGACCCGACAACTAATGAAAAACTGTTTTTT

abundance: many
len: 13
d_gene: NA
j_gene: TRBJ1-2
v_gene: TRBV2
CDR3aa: CASREGGPYGYTF
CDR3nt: TGTGCCAGCAGAGAAGGGGGTCCTTATGGCTACACCTTC

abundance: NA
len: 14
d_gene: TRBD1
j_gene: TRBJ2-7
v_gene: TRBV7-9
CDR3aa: CASSPGTGSHEQYF
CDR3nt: TGTGCCAGCAGCCCCGGGACAGGGTCCCACGAGCAGTACTTC

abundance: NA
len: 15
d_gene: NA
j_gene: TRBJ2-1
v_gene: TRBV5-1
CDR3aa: CASSLDVNSYNEQFF
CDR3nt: TGCGCCAGCAGCTTGGACGTTAACTCCTACAATGAGCAGTTCTTC

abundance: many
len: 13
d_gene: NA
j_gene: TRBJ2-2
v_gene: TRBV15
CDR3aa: CATRPRGTGELFF
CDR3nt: TGTGCCACCAGGCCGAGGGGAACCGGGGAGCTGTTTTTT

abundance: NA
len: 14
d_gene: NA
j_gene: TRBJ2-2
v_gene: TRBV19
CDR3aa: CASSIVEGAGELFF
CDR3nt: TGTGCCAGTAGTATAGTCGAGGGGGCCGGGGAGCTGTTTTTT

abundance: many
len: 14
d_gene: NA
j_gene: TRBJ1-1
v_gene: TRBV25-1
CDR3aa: CASSEGHWNTEAFF
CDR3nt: TGTGCCAGCAGTGAGGGACATTGGAACACTGAAGCTTTCTTT

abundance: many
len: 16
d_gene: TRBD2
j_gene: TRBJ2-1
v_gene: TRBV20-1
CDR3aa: CSARARLAGGPNEQFF
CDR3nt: TGCAGTGCTAGAGCTAGACTAGCGGGGGGCCCCAATGAGCAGTTCTTC

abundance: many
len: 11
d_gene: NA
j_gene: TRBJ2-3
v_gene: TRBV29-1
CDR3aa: CSGYRADTQYF
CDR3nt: TGCAGCGGGTACAGGGCAGATACGCAGTATTTT

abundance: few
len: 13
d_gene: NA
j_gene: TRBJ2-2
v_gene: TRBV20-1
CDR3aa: CSAQTANTGELFF
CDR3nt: TGCAGTGCCCAGACAGCCAACACCGGGGAGCTGTTTTTT

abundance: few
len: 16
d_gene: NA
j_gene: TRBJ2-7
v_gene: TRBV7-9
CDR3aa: CASSPPLGRNSYEQYF
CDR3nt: TGTGCCAGCAGCCCCCCTTTGGGGAGAAACTCCTACGAGCAGTACTTC

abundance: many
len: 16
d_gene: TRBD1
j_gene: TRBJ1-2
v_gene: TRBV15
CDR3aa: CATSRAPGQTNYGYTF
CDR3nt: TGTGCCACCAGCAGAGCCCCGGGACAGACCAACTATGGCTACACCTTC

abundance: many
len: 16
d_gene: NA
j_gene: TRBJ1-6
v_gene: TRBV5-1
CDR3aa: CASSAGPGVGDSPLHF
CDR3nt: TGCGCCAGCAGCGCCGGACCTGGGGTAGGGGATTCACCCCTCCACTTT

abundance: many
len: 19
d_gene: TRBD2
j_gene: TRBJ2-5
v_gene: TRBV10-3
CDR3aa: CAISEWGSGRESPVETQYF
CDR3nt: TGTGCCATCAGTGAGTGGGGTAGCGGGAGAGAATCACCTGTGGAGACCCAGTACTTC

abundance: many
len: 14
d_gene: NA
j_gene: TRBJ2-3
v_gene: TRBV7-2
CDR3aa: CASSLGLPVDTQYF
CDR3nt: TGTGCCAGCAGCTTAGGATTGCCAGTAGATACGCAGTATTTT

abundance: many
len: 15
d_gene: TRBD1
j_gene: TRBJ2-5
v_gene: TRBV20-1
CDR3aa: CSATGTGEFGETQYF
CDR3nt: TGCAGTGCGACCGGGACAGGGGAGTTTGGGGAGACCCAGTACTTC

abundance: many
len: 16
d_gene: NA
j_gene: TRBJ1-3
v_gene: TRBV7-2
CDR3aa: CASSLAGSSSGNTIYF
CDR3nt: TGTGCCAGCAGCTTAGCGGGCAGTTCCTCTGGAAACACCATATATTTT

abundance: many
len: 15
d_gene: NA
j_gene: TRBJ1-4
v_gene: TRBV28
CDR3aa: CASSPTGTSDEKLFF
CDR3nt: TGTGCCAGCAGTCCCACGGGAACATCAGATGAAAAACTGTTTTTT

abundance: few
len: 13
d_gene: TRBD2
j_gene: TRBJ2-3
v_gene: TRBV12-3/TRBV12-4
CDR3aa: CASSGTTTDTQYF
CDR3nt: TGTGCCAGCAGTGGGACTACCACAGATACGCAGTATTTT

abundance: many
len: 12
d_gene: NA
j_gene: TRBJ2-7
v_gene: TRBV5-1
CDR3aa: CASRGLSYEQYF
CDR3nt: TGCGCCAGCAGGGGTCTCTCCTACGAGCAGTACTTC

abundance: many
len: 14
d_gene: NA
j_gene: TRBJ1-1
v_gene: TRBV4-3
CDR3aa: CASSLTRLVTEAFF
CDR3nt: TGCGCCAGCAGCCTGACTAGATTGGTGACTGAAGCTTTCTTT

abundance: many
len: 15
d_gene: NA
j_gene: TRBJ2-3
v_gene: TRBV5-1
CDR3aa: CASSIEGGFTDTQYF
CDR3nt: TGCGCCAGCAGCATCGAAGGGGGGTTCACAGATACGCAGTATTTT

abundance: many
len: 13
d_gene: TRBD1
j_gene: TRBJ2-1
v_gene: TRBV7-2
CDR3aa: CASGGQGALEQFF
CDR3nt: TGTGCCAGCGGGGGGCAGGGGGCGCTTGAGCAGTTCTTC